This T cell receptor beta chain was identified during a study of shared clonotypes between healthy human individuals (dated by TCRdb to the early 2020s). About the study as a whole: A couple of women and a few men aged 18 to 49 years were included in the cohort. Per donor, three plates each were used for CD4 naive and CD4 memory, two for CD8 naive, and one for CD8 memory. Between about 0.85 and 8.9 billion PBMCs per donor were obtained by leukapheresis. Blood TCR repertoires of about 5 healthy adults were deeply sequenced to estimate repertoire size and the extent of clonotype sharing between individuals. To increase sequencing depth and limit assay-specific biases, different laboratories used diverse techniques to prepare libraries and sequence TCR repertoires.

The CDR3, cysteine through phenylalanine, is 16 amino acids long. Just CDR3 DNA is preserved here, 48 bases in frame from base 1. V lost 0 bases and J lost 4 bases; the stretch between them is 14 bases long. CDR1 is given as SGHTS and CDR2 as YDEGEE, both from the germline V gene. Using the deep immunoSEQ assay, multiplex PCR amplified TCR CDR3 regions from genomic DNA. Genomic DNA extracted from each cell subset was distributed evenly over all wells of several immunoSEQ 96-well plates, and each plate served as one replicate. Each replicate PCR for sorted subsets received about 210 ng genomic DNA, equal to about 30,000 T cell genomes. Purified libraries were quantified with a Qubit 3.0 fluorometer, sized on a Bioanalyzer 2100, and re-quantified with the KAPA Library Quantification kit. Every immunoSEQ 96-well plate was sequenced on a dedicated single-read 150-cycle Illumina NextSeq 550 flow cell. The authors' pipeline ran thus. Because the immunoSEQ output included only junctional sequences and no quality scores, the filtering could not be the same as the filtering used for full-length reads. To assign V/J genes and CDR3, sequences were annotated using PyIR, a Python wrapper for IgBLAST v1.9, with IMGT germline references. Any read was removed if the V/J assignment was weak (E-value above 1e-6), the CDR3 was missing, or the read contained stop codons, out-of-frame junctions, or ambiguous translated residues. V3J clonotypes were defined as sequences sharing the same inferred V gene, J gene, and CDR3 amino acid sequence. Percentage overlap between repertoires was computed as shared unique clonotypes divided by the size of the smaller repertoire. RTK rarefaction, the Chao1 estimator, and Recon v2.1 estimates of unobserved clonotypes were used to assess repertoire richness. Generation probabilities were computed with OLGA for all TCRbeta clonotypes obtained by the gDNA method from several donors. TCRdb took this table from immuneACCESS and kept in-frame rearrangements with V and J called. Such tables lack part of the clones; where checked against another copy, unresolved V genes explain under half of the gap, and the rest is unexplained. V and J calls and clone size come straight from that table; D and trimming were deduced from the DNA. Counted in this sample were some 2,500,000 clones; 93% of them appeared once. Clones ranked in the top ten supply 0.35% to 0.45% of the sample.

What the authors observed across the whole study: Naive subsets generally had larger estimated clonotype richness than memory subsets. The small number of donors limited the genetic and exposure-history diversity represented. Compared with non-shared clonotypes, clonotypes shared by all four sorted-subset donors had higher generation probabilities. When several donors were compared, the shared fraction of clonotypes was roughly 5% for naive CD4, more than 3% for naive CD8, 2% to 2.5% for memory CD4, and less than 0.45% for memory CD8. Only blood was sampled, and tissue TCR repertoires likely differ from those in blood. Even with the large sequencing depth, rarefaction of the sorted-subset datasets indicated that sequencing was incomplete. Based on pairwise subsampling, the degree of clonotype sharing among donors was expected to be affected by sequencing depth.

The donors were healthy, HIV-negative adults who had no recently reported acute infections or vaccinations. Every donor was a Caucasian adult living in Nashville, Tennessee, USA. CD4+ T cells were enriched through magnetic negative selection, after which naive cells were positively selected on CD45RA and the remaining negative fraction served as the memory subset. After blood collection by leukapheresis, PBMCs were isolated using Ficoll-Histopaque density gradient centrifugation and then cryopreserved in the vapor phase of liquid nitrogen. Analytical flow cytometry was used to check the purity and quantity of every magnetically sorted T cell population. From each sorted fraction, genomic DNA was isolated and quantified by UV absorbance on a Nanodrop 2000c. Comments on this clone: Its antigen remains undetermined. There are no base qualities to consult, and no much larger clone falls within one base.

The chain couples TRBV5-8 to TRBJ1-5; TRBD1 is possibly the D segment (6 matching bases). This TCR was sampled from a young man in good health. Some clones in this sample may be carry-over from other donors' samples. What was sequenced was naive CD4+ T cells from PBMCs. The sample's cell subset or site, from its label and the paper: CD45RA+ positively selected. The nucleotide sequence reads as follows: TGTGCCAGCAGCTTGGACACAGGGACATTGAATCAGCCCCAGCATTTT. This translates into CASSLDTGTLNQPQHF.